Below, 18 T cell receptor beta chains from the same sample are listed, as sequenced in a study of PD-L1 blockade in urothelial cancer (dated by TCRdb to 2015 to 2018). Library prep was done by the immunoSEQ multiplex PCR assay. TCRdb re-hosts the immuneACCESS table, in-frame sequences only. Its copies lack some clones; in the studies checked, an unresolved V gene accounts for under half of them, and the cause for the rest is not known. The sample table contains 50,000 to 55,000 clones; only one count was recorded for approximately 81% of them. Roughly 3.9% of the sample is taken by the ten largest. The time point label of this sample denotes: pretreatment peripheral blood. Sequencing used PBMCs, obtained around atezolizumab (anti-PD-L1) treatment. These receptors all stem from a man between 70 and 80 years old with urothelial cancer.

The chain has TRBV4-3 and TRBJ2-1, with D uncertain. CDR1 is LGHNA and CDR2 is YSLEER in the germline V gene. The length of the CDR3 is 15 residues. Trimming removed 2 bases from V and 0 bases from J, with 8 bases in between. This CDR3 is CASSQYSSSYNEQFF. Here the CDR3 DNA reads TGCGCCAGCAGCCAATACAGCAGCTCCTACAATGAGCAGTTCTTC.

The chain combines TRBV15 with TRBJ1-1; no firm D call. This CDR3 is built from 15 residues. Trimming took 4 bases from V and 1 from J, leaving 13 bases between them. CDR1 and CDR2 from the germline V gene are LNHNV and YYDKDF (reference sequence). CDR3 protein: CATSTRGMPNTEAFF. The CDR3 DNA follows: TGTGCCACCAGCACCAGAGGAATGCCGAACACTGAAGCTTTCTTT.

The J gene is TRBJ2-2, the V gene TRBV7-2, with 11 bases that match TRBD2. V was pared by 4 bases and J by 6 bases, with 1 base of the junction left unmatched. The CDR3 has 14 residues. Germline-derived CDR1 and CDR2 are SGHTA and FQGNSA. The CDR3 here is CASSYSGRAGELFF. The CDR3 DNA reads TGTGCCAGCAGCTATAGCGGGAGGGCCGGGGAGCTGTTTTTT. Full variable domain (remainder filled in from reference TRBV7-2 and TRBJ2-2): GAGVSQSPSNKVTEKGKDVELRCDPISGHTALYWYRQSLGQGLEFLIYFQGNSAPDKSGLPSDRFSAERTGGSVSTLTIQRTQQEDSAVYLCASSYSGRAGELFFGEGSRLTVL.

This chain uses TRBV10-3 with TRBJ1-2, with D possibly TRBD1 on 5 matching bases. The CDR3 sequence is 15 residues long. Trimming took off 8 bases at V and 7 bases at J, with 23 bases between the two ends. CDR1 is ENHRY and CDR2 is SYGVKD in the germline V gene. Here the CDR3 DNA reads TGTGCCATCGAAGGAGCGCGGGGGTTAGTTAGTGGCTACACCTTC. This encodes CAIEGARGLVSGYTF.

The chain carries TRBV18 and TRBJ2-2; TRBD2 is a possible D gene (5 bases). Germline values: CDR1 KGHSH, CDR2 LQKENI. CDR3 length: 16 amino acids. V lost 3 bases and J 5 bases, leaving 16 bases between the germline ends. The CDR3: CASSPLLRPGTGELFF. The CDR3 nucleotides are TGTGCCAGCTCACCGCTCTTGCGTCCGGGGACCGGGGAGCTGTTTTTT.

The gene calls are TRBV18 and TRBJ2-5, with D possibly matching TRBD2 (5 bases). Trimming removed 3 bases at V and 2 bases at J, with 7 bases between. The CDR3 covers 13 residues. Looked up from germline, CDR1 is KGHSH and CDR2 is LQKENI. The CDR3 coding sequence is TGTGCCAGCTCACCCCGGACTCAAGAGACCCAGTACTTC. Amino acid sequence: CASSPRTQETQYF.

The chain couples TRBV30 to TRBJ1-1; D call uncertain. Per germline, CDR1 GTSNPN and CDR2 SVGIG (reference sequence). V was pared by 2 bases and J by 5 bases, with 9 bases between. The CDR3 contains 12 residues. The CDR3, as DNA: TGTGCCTGGAGTCCCCCCCCTACTGAAGCTTTCTTT. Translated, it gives CAWSPPPTEAFF.

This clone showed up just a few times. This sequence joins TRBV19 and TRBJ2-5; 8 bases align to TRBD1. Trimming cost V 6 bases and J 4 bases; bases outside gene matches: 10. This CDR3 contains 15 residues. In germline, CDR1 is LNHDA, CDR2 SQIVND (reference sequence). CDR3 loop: CASSAASTGAETQYF. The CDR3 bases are TGTGCCAGTAGCGCAGCTTCGACAGGGGCAGAGACCCAGTACTTC.

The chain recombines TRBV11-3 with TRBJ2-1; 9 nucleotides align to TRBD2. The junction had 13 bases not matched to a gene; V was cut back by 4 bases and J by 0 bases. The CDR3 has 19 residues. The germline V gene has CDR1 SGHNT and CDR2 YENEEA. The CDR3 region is CASSSYPGTSTHSYNEQFF. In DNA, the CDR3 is TGTGCCAGCAGCTCCTACCCCGGGACTAGCACCCACTCCTACAATGAGCAGTTCTTC. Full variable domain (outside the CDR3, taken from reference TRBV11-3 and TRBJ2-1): EAGVVQSPRYKIIEKKQPVAFWCNPISGHNTLYWYLQNLGQGPELLIRYENEEAVDDSQLPKDRFSAERLKGVDSTLKIQPAELGDSAVYLCASSSYPGTSTHSYNEQFFGPGTRLTVL.

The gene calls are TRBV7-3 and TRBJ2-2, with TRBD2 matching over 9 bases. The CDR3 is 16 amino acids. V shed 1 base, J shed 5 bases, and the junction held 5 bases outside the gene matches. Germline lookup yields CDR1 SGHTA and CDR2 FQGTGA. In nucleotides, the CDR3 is TGTGCCAGCAGCTTAATGGGTCTAGCGGGGACCGGGGAGCTGTTTTTT. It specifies CASSLMGLAGTGELFF.

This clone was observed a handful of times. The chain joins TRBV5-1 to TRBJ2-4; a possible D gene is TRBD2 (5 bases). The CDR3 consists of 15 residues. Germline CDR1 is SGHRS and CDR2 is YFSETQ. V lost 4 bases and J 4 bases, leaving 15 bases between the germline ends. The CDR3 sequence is CASSLDVPGKNIQYF. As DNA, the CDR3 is TGCGCCAGCAGCCTCGACGTCCCGGGGAAAAACATTCAGTACTTC.

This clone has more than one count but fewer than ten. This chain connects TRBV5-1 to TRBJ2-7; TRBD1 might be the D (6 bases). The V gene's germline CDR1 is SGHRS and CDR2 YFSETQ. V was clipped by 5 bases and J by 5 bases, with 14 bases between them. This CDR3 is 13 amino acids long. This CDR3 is CASSITGLNEQYF. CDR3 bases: TGCGCCAGCAGTATAACAGGGTTGAACGAGCAGTACTTC.

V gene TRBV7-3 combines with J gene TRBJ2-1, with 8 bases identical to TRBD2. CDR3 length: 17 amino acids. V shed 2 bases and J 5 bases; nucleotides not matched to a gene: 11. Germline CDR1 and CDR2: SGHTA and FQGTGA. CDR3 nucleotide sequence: TGTGCCAGCAGCTTACGAAGCGGGGGATCCTTTAACAATGAGCAGTTCTTC. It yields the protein CASSLRSGGSFNNEQFF.

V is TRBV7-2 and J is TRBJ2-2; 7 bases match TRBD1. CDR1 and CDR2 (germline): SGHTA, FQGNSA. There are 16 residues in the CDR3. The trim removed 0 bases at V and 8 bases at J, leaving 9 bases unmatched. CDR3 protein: CASSLARTGARGELFF. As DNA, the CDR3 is TGTGCCAGCAGCTTAGCGCGAACAGGGGCGAGGGGGGAGCTGTTTTTT.

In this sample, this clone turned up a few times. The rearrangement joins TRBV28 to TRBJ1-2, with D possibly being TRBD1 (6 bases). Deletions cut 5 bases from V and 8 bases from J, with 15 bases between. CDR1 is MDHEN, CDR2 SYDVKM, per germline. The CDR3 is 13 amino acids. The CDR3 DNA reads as TGTGCCAGCAGTCTTTACAGGGATGGGGGCTACACCTTC. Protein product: CASSLYRDGGYTF.

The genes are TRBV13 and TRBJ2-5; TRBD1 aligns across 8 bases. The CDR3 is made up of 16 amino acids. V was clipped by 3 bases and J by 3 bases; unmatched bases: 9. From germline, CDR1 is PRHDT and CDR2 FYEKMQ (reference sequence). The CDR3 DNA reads TGTGCCAGCAGCTTCGCCTCCGGGACAGGTGAAGAGACCCAGTACTTC. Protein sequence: CASSFASGTGEETQYF.

The CDR3 region has the DNA TGTGCCAGCAGCTTGGGACTCAACTACGAGCAGTACTTC. It codes for CASSLGLNYEQYF. This rearrangement joins TRBV7-2 to TRBJ2-7; the D gene is possibly TRBD2 (6 bases). The V and J ends lost 3 bases and 3 bases respectively, with 9 bases between them. CDR1 is SGHTA, CDR2 FQGNSA, per germline. The CDR3 sequence is 13 residues long.

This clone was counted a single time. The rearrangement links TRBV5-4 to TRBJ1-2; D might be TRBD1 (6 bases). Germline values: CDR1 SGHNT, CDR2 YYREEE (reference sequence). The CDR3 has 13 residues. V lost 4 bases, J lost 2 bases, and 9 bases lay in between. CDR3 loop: CASSLDRNYGYTF. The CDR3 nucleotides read TGTGCCAGCAGCCTCGACAGGAACTATGGCTACACCTTC.